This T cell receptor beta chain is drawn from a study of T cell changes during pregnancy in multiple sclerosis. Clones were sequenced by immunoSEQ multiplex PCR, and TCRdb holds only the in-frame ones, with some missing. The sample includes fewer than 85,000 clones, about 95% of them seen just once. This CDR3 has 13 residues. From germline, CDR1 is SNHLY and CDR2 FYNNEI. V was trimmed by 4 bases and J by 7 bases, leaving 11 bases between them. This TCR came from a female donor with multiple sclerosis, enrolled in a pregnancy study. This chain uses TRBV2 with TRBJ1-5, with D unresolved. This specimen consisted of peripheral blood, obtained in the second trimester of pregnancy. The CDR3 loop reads CASSGVGRQPQHF. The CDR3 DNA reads TGTGCCAGCAGTGGCGTTGGTCGGCAGCCCCAGCATTTT.